Included here is one TCR beta chain sequence, with context. Its specificity is not known. This sample was included in a study of cytomegalovirus exposure and HLA in healthy donors. Study results and limitations: HLA alleles showed associations with some 17,000 TCR beta sequences in a later analysis, at a 0.05 false discovery rate. Being productive about 90% or about 30% of the time was typical of most TCR beta V segments in an earlier analysis. Overall, roughly 170 TCR beta chains were annotated as cytomegalovirus-associated.

V shed 0 bases, J shed 10 bases, and the junction held 5 bases outside the gene matches. Germline CDR1 reads MNHNY; CDR2 reads SVGAGI (reference sequence). CDR3 length: 13 amino acids. PCR primers comprised 60 Vbeta and 13 Jbeta primers. TCRdb keeps only in-frame clones here, not all; method: immunoSEQ multiplex PCR. The sample contains roughly 98,000 clones, over 75% of which appear only once. Source material: PBMCs. This clonotype originated in a man between 35 and 55 years old in good health and CMV-seronegative. The chain uses TRBV6-6 and TRBJ1-1; 7 positions agree with TRBD1. The CDR3 bases are TGTGCCAGCAGTTACTCAGGGGGCAGGATAGCTTTCTTT. This codes for CASSYSGGRIAFF.